This is a list of T cell receptor beta chains from one sample in a study of blood T cell repertoires in COVID-19. The repertoire was sequenced with immunoSEQ multiplex PCR; TCRdb's copy has only in-frame clones and lacks some. The data show some 390,000 clones, with 85% to 90% seen just once and about 1.7% held by the top ten. Sequenced sample: PBMCs or T cells enriched from blood (not recorded which). The receptors stem from a young woman who had recovered from COVID-19. CDR3s include the opening cysteine and the closing phenylalanine or tryptophan. D genes are given only for firm matches. Some rows mark clone size as missing; the rest say once, few, many or name a class of expanded clone.

size	D	V	J	CDR3	DNA
-	-	TRBV4-2	TRBJ1-5	CASSQDTGQGDQPQHF	TGTGCCAGCAGCCAAGACACAGGGCAAGGGGATCAGCCCCAGCATTTT
-	-	TRBV27	TRBJ1-2	CASSPWNRAGYGYTF	TGTGCCAGCAGCCCGTGGAACAGGGCGGGCTATGGCTACACCTTC
-	-	TRBV13	TRBJ2-2	CASSLVAGALTGELFF	TGTGCCAGCAGCTTAGTGGCAGGGGCACTGACCGGGGAGCTGTTTTTT
-	-	TRBV19	TRBJ1-2	CASSIEVRRGGGYTF	TGTGCCAGTAGTATAGAGGTGAGGAGGGGTGGTGGCTACACCTTC
-	-	TRBV28	TRBJ1-4	CASSLYDNGGGEKLFF	TGTGCCAGCAGTTTATATGATAATGGCGGTGGGGAAAAACTGTTTTTT
-	-	TRBV9	TRBJ2-7	CASSPSPGPYEQYF	TGTGCCAGCAGCCCGAGCCCAGGGCCCTACGAGCAGTACTTC
-	-	TRBV9	TRBJ1-5	CASSLQGAQPQHF	TGTGCCAGCAGCTTGCAGGGCGCTCAGCCCCAGCATTTT
-	-	TRBV7-6	TRBJ2-7	CASSPGYEQYF	TGTGCCAGCAGCCCCGGGTACGAGCAGTACTTC
-	TRBD2	TRBV6-1	TRBJ2-3	CASSEAGSGGDTDTQYF	TGTGCCAGCAGTGAAGCAGGTAGCGGGGGGGACACAGATACGCAGTATTTT
few	TRBD1	TRBV7-6	TRBJ1-4	CASSLATRTGISEKLFF	TGTGCCAGCAGCTTAGCGACCCGGACAGGGATCTCTGAAAAACTGTTTTTT
-	-	TRBV18	TRBJ1-1	CASSLAGFGGDTEAFF	TGTGCCAGCTCCCTCGCGGGCTTCGGGGGTGACACTGAAGCTTTCTTT
-	-	TRBV5-6	TRBJ1-6	CASSPVGGGRPLHF	TGTGCCAGCAGCCCTGTCGGAGGTGGGAGGCCCCTCCACTTT
-	-	TRBV4-3	TRBJ1-4	CASSQDLAANEKLFF	TGCGCCAGCAGCCAAGATTTAGCCGCTAATGAAAAACTGTTTTTT
-	TRBD2	TRBV15	TRBJ2-1	CATSRARGLAGRSSYNEQFF	TGTGCCACCAGCAGAGCGCGGGGACTAGCGGGAAGAAGCTCCTACAATGAGCAGTTCTTC
-	-	TRBV7-8	TRBJ1-1	CASSLLANTEAFF	TGTGCCAGCAGCTTATTGGCGAACACTGAAGCTTTCTTT
-	-	TRBV28	TRBJ1-5	CASHPGGLWPQHF	TGTGCCTCTCACCCTGGGGGCCTCTGGCCCCAGCATTTT
-	-	TRBV15	TRBJ2-7	CATSRARGYEQYF	TGTGCCACCAGCAGAGCACGGGGCTACGAGCAGTACTTC
-	-	TRBV25-1	TRBJ2-1	CASSEGSSAGLYNEQFF	TGTGCCAGCAGTGAGGGAAGTAGCGCCGGTCTCTACAATGAGCAGTTCTTC
-	-	TRBV5-1	TRBJ2-1	CASSLARGGEQFF	TGCGCCAGCAGCTTGGCGAGGGGGGGTGAGCAGTTCTTC
-	-	TRBV4-1	TRBJ2-1	CASSLAYRTRYNEQFF	TGCGCCAGCAGCCTCGCCTACCGAACGCGTTACAATGAGCAGTTCTTC
-	-	TRBV19	TRBJ2-2	CASSIGLERVATGELFF	TGTGCCAGTAGTATAGGGTTGGAGCGGGTCGCCACCGGGGAGCTGTTTTTT
-	-	TRBV29-1	TRBJ1-2	CSAGFHRDGYTF	TGCAGCGCGGGGTTTCACAGGGATGGCTACACCTTC
-	-	TRBV19	TRBJ2-6	CASSAPSGAGANVLTF	TGTGCCAGTAGTGCCCCTTCAGGGGCTGGGGCCAACGTCCTGACTTTC
-	-	TRBV2	TRBJ2-5	CASSVGRGTQYF	TGTGCCAGCAGTGTCGGTAGGGGGACCCAGTACTTC
-	TRBD2	TRBV2	TRBJ2-1	CASRSGGSYNEQFF	TGTGCCAGCAGGTCGGGAGGCTCCTACAATGAGCAGTTCTTC
-	TRBD2	TRBV3-1/TRBV3-2	TRBJ2-1	CASSRDGTSGRAYNEQFF	TGTGCCAGCAGCAGGGACGGGACTAGCGGGAGGGCCTACAATGAGCAGTTCTTC
once	-	TRBV9	TRBJ2-4	CASSDQGRAKNIQYF	TGTGCCAGCAGCGATCAGGGGAGGGCTAAAAACATTCAGTACTTC
-	TRBD1	TRBV2	TRBJ1-1	CASSPDRVLTNEAFF	TGTGCCAGCAGTCCAGACAGGGTACTCACCAATGAAGCTTTCTTT
-	TRBD1	TRBV5-6	TRBJ2-7	CASSYDRALFSYEQYF	TGTGCCAGCAGCTACGACAGGGCACTATTCTCCTACGAGCAGTACTTC
-	-	TRBV2	TRBJ1-2	CASLRVRLSYGYTF	TGTGCCAGCCTGCGGGTCAGACTTTCCTATGGCTACACCTTC
once	-	TRBV19	TRBJ1-1	CASGANSAFF	TGTGCCAGTGGGGCAAATTCGGCTTTCTTT
-	-	TRBV15	TRBJ1-1	CATSRGPYRVTEAFF	TGTGCCACCAGCAGAGGGCCATACAGGGTCACTGAAGCTTTCTTT
-	TRBD1	TRBV6-5	TRBJ2-2	CASSLGQGGGELFF	TGTGCCAGCAGTCTTGGACAGGGCGGCGGGGAGCTGTTTTTT
-	-	TRBV4-1	TRBJ1-2	CASSPGVDHGYTF	TGCGCCAGCAGCCCCGGGGTTGATCATGGCTACACCTTC
-	-	TRBV4-1	TRBJ1-5	CASSPEETAGQPQHF	TGCGCCAGCAGCCCGGAGGAGACCGCGGGGCAGCCCCAGCATTTT
-	TRBD1	TRBV7-3	TRBJ2-7	CASSMGQGRNEQYF	TGTGCCAGCAGCATGGGACAGGGCCGTAACGAGCAGTACTTC
-	-	TRBV6-5	TRBJ1-5	CASSPPGWAQPQHF	TGTGCCAGCAGTCCCCCAGGGTGGGCTCAGCCCCAGCATTTT
-	-	TRBV28	TRBJ2-3	CASSSPPGGTGDSDTQYF	TGTGCCAGCAGTTCGCCCCCTGGGGGGACTGGGGATTCAGATACGCAGTATTTT
-	TRBD1	TRBV10-3	TRBJ2-7	CAIGEDRGSEQYF	TGTGCCATCGGAGAGGACAGGGGTAGCGAGCAGTACTTC
-	-	TRBV3-1/TRBV3-2	TRBJ1-3	CASRAGDSGNTIYF	TGTGCCAGCAGGGCGGGGGACTCTGGAAACACCATATATTTT